Below are 6 T cell receptor beta chains sequenced from a single sample in a study of blood T cell repertoires in COVID-19. The data were produced by immunoSEQ multiplex PCR, yet TCRdb's version contains in-frame clones alone and is incomplete. The sample contains 200,000 to 250,000 clones, under 90% of which appear only once. The sample consisted of peripheral blood. These receptors all stem from a woman of 80 years or more with active or convalescent COVID-19.

The J gene is TRBJ1-2, the V gene TRBV19; D call uncertain. From germline, CDR1 is LNHDA and CDR2 SQIVND (reference sequence). Trimming removed 7 bases at V and 0 bases at J, with 21 bases between. This CDR3 has 17 amino acids. The chain's CDR3 is CASKLRGSFPTNYGYTF. The CDR3 nucleotides are TGTGCCAGTAAATTGAGAGGGTCCTTCCCTACTAACTATGGCTACACCTTC.

This clone came up a few times. The rearrangement joins TRBV19 to TRBJ1-1, with D possibly being TRBD1 (6 bases). The CDR3 sequence is 13 residues long. Per the germline V gene, CDR1 is LNHDA and CDR2 is SQIVND (reference sequence). Between the trimmed V and J ends, which lost 7 bases and 5 bases, there was a span of 14 bases. This chain's CDR3 is CASIPDRGTEAFF. CDR3 coding DNA: TGTGCCAGTATTCCGGACAGAGGGACTGAAGCTTTCTTT. The whole variable domain, filled in from reference TRBV19 and TRBJ1-1, reads DGGITQSPKYLFRKEGQNVTLSCEQNLNHDAMYWYRQDPGQGLRLIYYSQIVNDFQKGDIAEGYSVSREKKESFPLTVTSAQKNPTAFYLCASIPDRGTEAFFGQGTRLTVV.

The chain links TRBV7-2 to TRBJ2-4; 11 bases line up with TRBD1. CDR3 length: 16 amino acids. Per germline, CDR1 SGHTA and CDR2 FQGNSA. V shed 1 base and J 5 bases; nucleotides not matched to a gene: 4. The CDR3 DNA sequence: TGTGCCAGCAGCTTAGTAGGGACAGGGGGGGAAAACATTCAGTACTTC. It specifies CASSLVGTGGENIQYF. Using reference TRBV7-2 and TRBJ2-4 for the parts outside the CDR3, the full variable domain is GAGVSQSPSNKVTEKGKDVELRCDPISGHTALYWYRQSLGQGLEFLIYFQGNSAPDKSGLPSDRFSAERTGGSVSTLTIQRTQQEDSAVYLCASSLVGTGGENIQYFGAGTRLSVL.

J is TRBJ1-4 and V is TRBV2; D perhaps matches TRBD1 (6 bases). The ends were cut back, 6 bases at V and 7 bases at J, with 15 bases in the middle. Per the germline V gene, CDR1 is SNHLY and CDR2 is FYNNEI. The CDR3 extends over 14 amino acids. The DNA for the CDR3 is TGTGCCAGCAGGGGGGCCAGGGGCGGTGAAAAACTGTTTTTT. Translating it yields CASRGARGGEKLFF.

This CDR3 reads CASRGGADTQYF. CDR3 DNA: TGCGCCAGTAGAGGGGGGGCAGATACGCAGTATTTT. The V and J genes are TRBV4-3 and TRBJ2-3; D is possibly TRBD2 (7 bases). Deletions cut 9 bases from V and 4 bases from J, with 11 bases between. This CDR3 region has 12 residues. Germline V gives CDR1 LGHNA, CDR2 YSLEER.

This rearrangement joins TRBV3-1 (or the pseudogene TRBV3-2) to TRBJ2-7, with no clear D. The CDR3 sequence is 14 residues long. V shed 0 bases and J shed 0 bases, with 6 bases lying between them. Germline CDR1 reads LGHDT; CDR2 reads YNNKEL (reference sequence). The CDR3 coding sequence is TGTGCCAGCAGCCAAGACCCAGTCTCCTACGAGCAGTACTTC. It is translated as CASSQDPVSYEQYF.